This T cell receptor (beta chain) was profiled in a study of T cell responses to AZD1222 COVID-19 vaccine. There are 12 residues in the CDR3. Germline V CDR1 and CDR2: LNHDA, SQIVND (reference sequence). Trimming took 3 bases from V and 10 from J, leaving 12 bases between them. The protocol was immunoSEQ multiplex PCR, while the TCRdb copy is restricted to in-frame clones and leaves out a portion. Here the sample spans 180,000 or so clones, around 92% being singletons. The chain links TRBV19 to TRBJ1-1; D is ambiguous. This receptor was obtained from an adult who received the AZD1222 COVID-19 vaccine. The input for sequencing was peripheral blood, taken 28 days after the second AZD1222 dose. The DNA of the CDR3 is TGTGCCAGTAGTATGGTTGGCTTTTCAGCTTTCTTT. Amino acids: CASSMVGFSAFF.